Listed below are T cell receptor beta chains from one sample, sequenced in a study of cytomegalovirus exposure and HLA in healthy donors. Sequencing used immunoSEQ multiplex PCR; TCRdb keeps in-frame clones, though not all of them. The data show approximately 72,000 clones, roughly 94% seen once. The sequenced material came from PBMCs. The receptors originated from a woman younger than 30 in good health and CMV-seronegative. The CDR3 runs from the conserved cysteine through the conserved F or W. D genes are given only for firm matches. Size is omitted from some rows. Given values are once, few, many or a class for expanded clones.

CDR3nt | CDR3aa | j_gene | d_gene | v_gene | abundance
TGTGCCAGCAGCGTAACGAGAAGCTCTGGAAACACCATATATTTT | CASSVTRSSGNTIYF | TRBJ1-3 | . | TRBV7-8 | .
TGTGCCAGCAGCTTAGGCGCTGCGGGAAGCGGGGGCCCCATTGAGACCCAGTACTTC | CASSLGAAGSGGPIETQYF | TRBJ2-5 | TRBD2 | TRBV11-2 | .
TGCAGCGTTGCGCCCGGGACAGGGCTCTACGAGCAGTACTTC | CSVAPGTGLYEQYF | TRBJ2-7 | TRBD1 | TRBV29-1 | .
TGTGCCAGCAGTTATCCCGGGTTACAAGAGACCCAGTACTTC | CASSYPGLQETQYF | TRBJ2-5 | . | TRBV6-6 | .
TGCGCCAGCGCCAGCTCCTACGAGCAGTACTTC | CASASSYEQYF | TRBJ2-7 | . | TRBV5-1 | .
TGTGCCAGCAGCATAGATACGAGTGGACAGGGTGGGAAGAACATTCAGTACTTC | CASSIDTSGQGGKNIQYF | TRBJ2-4 | TRBD1 | TRBV28 | .
TGTGCCAGCAGCAGGGGACAGCAAGGCACAGATACGCAGTATTTT | CASSRGQQGTDTQYF | TRBJ2-3 | TRBD1 | TRBV7-9 | .
TGTGCCAGCAGCTTTGAACAGGGAAGAGGCAATCAGCCCCAGCATTTT | CASSFEQGRGNQPQHF | TRBJ1-5 | . | TRBV5-6 | .
TGCGCCAGCAGCCAAGGGTCGCACAGGAGTATCTCCTACGAGCAGTACTTC | CASSQGSHRSISYEQYF | TRBJ2-7 | . | TRBV4-3 | .
TGTGCCAGCAGCCTCGGACAGGGGGGCTCCTATAATTCACCCCTCCACTTT | CASSLGQGGSYNSPLHF | TRBJ1-6 | TRBD1 | TRBV5-6 | .
TGTGCCAGCAGTCCTGGGGGACAGGGCATCGGACAGCCCCAGCATTTT | CASSPGGQGIGQPQHF | TRBJ1-5 | TRBD1 | TRBV2 | .
TGTGCCAGCAGTGCGGACCCGATGACAGGGGTGGACACTGAAGCTTTCTTT | CASSADPMTGVDTEAFF | TRBJ1-1 | TRBD1 | TRBV28 | .
TGTGCCAGCAGGCGTGGGTCTGACTCTATAGCCAAAAACATTCAGTACTTC | CASRRGSDSIAKNIQYF | TRBJ2-4 | . | TRBV27 | .
TGTGCCAGCAGGAACAGACAGGGGGCTGGCGCTGAAGCTTTCTTT | CASRNRQGAGAEAFF | TRBJ1-1 | TRBD1 | TRBV2 | .
TGTGCCATCAGTGACGTCCGCGCCAATCAGAACACTGAAGCTTTCTTT | CAISDVRANQNTEAFF | TRBJ1-1 | . | TRBV10-3 | .
TGTGCCAGCAGCACCAGGACAGGTGGGGGCCCTTTTGATACGCAGTATTTT | CASSTRTGGGPFDTQYF | TRBJ2-3 | TRBD1 | TRBV9 | .
TGTGCCAGCAGTGGATACAGGGAGCCCCAGCATTTT | CASSGYREPQHF | TRBJ1-5 | . | TRBV2 | .
TGTGCCAGCAGCGGGGACAGGGGGTCGCGGCAGCCCCAGCATTTT | CASSGDRGSRQPQHF | TRBJ1-5 | TRBD1 | TRBV2 | .
TGTGCCAGCAGCCCGAACAATGACAGGGGAGGCGATGGCTACACCTTC | CASSPNNDRGGDGYTF | TRBJ1-2 | TRBD1 | TRBV11-3 | .
TGTGCCAGCTCACCCTTACCTCAGGGGCCTCTAATAACCTACGAGCAGTACTTC | CASSPLPQGPLITYEQYF | TRBJ2-7 | . | TRBV18 | .
TGTGCCAGCAGCTTAGGCGTCTCCTACGAGCAGTACTTC | CASSLGVSYEQYF | TRBJ2-7 | . | TRBV11-3 | .
TGTGCCAGCAACGAAAGGACTTTTGAGGTTCAGTACTTC | CASNERTFEVQYF | TRBJ2-4 | . | TRBV28 | .
TGTGCCAGCAGCTCAAGCTCCTGGAGTAATTCACCCCTCCACTTT | CASSSSSWSNSPLHF | TRBJ1-6 | . | TRBV9 | .
TGTGCCAGCAGCCAAGATCTTAACAGATATGAGCAGTTCTTC | CASSQDLNRYEQFF | TRBJ2-1 | . | TRBV4-2 | .
TGTGCCAGCAGCTTTGGTCGGAGGGCTTTCTTT | CASSFGRRAFF | TRBJ1-1 | . | TRBV11-2 | once